This TCR beta chain was found in a study of cytomegalovirus exposure and HLA in healthy donors. Overall study context: Out of 398 genotyped donors, about 80% belonged to the Caucasian-associated ancestry cluster.

Germline CDR1 is SGHRS and CDR2 is YFSETQ. Trimming took 6 bases from V and 5 from J; bases not matched to a gene: 8. This CDR3 is built from 15 residues. A multiplex PCR was run with 60 Vbeta primers and 13 Jbeta primers. The table came from immunoSEQ multiplex PCR; TCRdb's copy has only in-frame clones and leaves some out. In the table there are around 130,000 clones, about two thirds of which are singletons. V is TRBV5-1 and J is TRBJ2-2; TRBD1 agrees at 9 bases. This TCR came from a man aged 40-49 years in good health and CMV-seropositive. Sequencing input: PBMCs. The CDR3 sequence is CASTLNRGQTGELFF. The CDR3 nucleotides read TGCGCCAGCACCCTAAACAGGGGGCAAACCGGGGAGCTGTTTTTT.